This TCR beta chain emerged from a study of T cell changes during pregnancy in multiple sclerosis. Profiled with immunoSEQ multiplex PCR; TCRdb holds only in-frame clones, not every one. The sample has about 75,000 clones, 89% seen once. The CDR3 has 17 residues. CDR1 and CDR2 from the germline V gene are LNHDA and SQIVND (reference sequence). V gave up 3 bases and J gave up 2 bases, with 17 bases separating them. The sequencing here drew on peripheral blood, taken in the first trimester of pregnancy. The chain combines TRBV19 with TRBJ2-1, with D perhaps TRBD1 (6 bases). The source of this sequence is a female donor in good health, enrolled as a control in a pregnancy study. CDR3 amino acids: CASSILVNQGTYNEQFF. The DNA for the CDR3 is TGTGCCAGTAGTATTCTGGTTAATCAGGGGACCTACAATGAGCAGTTCTTC.